Described below is a single T cell receptor beta chain sequence and its context. What it binds is unknown. The germline V gene has CDR1 SNHLY and CDR2 FYNNEI. Between the trimmed V and J ends, which lost 3 bases and 11 bases, there was a span of 13 bases. The CDR3 extends over 13 amino acids. Data came from immunoSEQ multiplex PCR; TCRdb stores just in-frame clones and leaves some out. The sample shows 90,000 to 95,000 clones, 91% of them seen only once. The record originates from a study of T cell responses to AZD1222 COVID-19 vaccine. Notes on the study in general: Donor demographics were predominantly white British with a female majority; clonal diversity may be underestimated.

The chain couples TRBV2 to TRBJ1-4; unclear D gene. The source is an adult in good health. Here the sequenced sample was peripheral blood, taken on day 0 of AZD1222 vaccination. Written as DNA, the CDR3 is TGTGCCAGCAGTGAGTATGACGCCGAGAAACTGTTTTTT. Residues: CASSEYDAEKLFF.